A single sample gave rise to the 8 T cell receptor beta chains below, sequenced in a study of blood T cell repertoires in COVID-19 (dated by TCRdb to the early 2020s). Preparation of the library involved the immunoSEQ multiplex PCR assay. TCRdb provides this immuneACCESS table in a form limited to in-frame rearrangements. Some clones are lacking; in checked studies, under half of them reflect an unresolved V gene, and why the rest are absent is not known. A total of 200,000 or so clones appear in this sample, roughly 90% of them only once. The leading ten clones occupy around 8.4% of the sample. Source material: PBMCs or T cells enriched from blood (not recorded which). The receptors originated from a woman aged 18-35 years who had recovered from COVID-19.

For the CDR3, the DNA is TGTGCCAGCAGTGAATCAGGGAATCAGCCCCAGCATTTT. Protein: CASSESGNQPQHF. The chain links TRBV2 to TRBJ1-5, with D possibly being TRBD1 (5 bases). CDR3 length: 13 amino acids. The germline V gene encodes CDR1 SNHLY and CDR2 FYNNEI. Between the trimmed V and J ends, which lost 2 bases and 4 bases, there was a span of 6 bases.

The chain couples TRBV11-2 to TRBJ1-2; D unresolved. Trimming took 5 bases from V and 8 from J, leaving 15 bases between them. The CDR3 runs to 13 residues. Germline loops: CDR1 SGHAT, CDR2 FQNNGV. The CDR3 loop is CASSRPFRRGYTF. CDR3 in DNA: TGTGCCAGCAGCCGTCCCTTCAGGAGGGGCTACACCTTC.

For the CDR3, the DNA is TGTGCCAGCAGCCCTACCGGGACAGCGAACACTGAAGCTTTCTTT. It specifies CASSPTGTANTEAFF. This chain joins TRBV28 and TRBJ1-1; 7 positions match TRBD1. Germline V lookup: CDR1 MDHEN, CDR2 SYDVKM. The length of the CDR3 is 15 residues. V lost 6 bases, J lost 1 base, and 8 bases stayed unmatched.

V gene TRBV4-1 combines with J gene TRBJ2-7, with D unresolved. There are 14 residues in the CDR3. Trimming left V 0 bases short and J 2 bases short, with 8 bases between. CDR1 and CDR2 from the germline V gene are MGHRA and YSYEKL. The CDR3 coding sequence is TGCGCCAGCAGCCAAGAATTGCAGACCTACGAGCAGTACTTC. Its translation: CASSQELQTYEQYF.

The J gene is TRBJ1-2, the V gene TRBV2, with 7 nucleotides matching TRBD1. V dropped 5 bases and J dropped 5; count of bases not matched to a gene: 5. The CDR3 has 13 amino acids. CDR1 is SNHLY and CDR2 is FYNNEI in the germline V gene. As DNA, the CDR3 is TGTGCCAGCAGTTTCCAGGGGGGTTATGGCTACACCTTC. Protein sequence: CASSFQGGYGYTF.

This chain uses TRBV2 with TRBJ1-5, with 9 bases identical to TRBD1. The V gene end was trimmed by 7 bases and the J gene end by 1 base; junction bases not matched to a gene: 2. Germline V gives CDR1 SNHLY, CDR2 FYNNEI. The CDR3 extends over 14 amino acids. The CDR3 protein is CASKGQGSNQPQHF. CDR3 in DNA: TGTGCCAGCAAGGGACAGGGAAGCAATCAGCCCCAGCATTTT.

This chain connects TRBV5-4 to TRBJ1-1; tentatively, D is TRBD1 (6 bases). The length of the CDR3 is 14 residues. CDR1 and CDR2 (germline): SGHNT, YYREEE (reference sequence). Deletions cut 4 bases from V and 1 base from J, with 11 bases between. DNA of the CDR3: TGTGCCAGCAGCGGAACAGGGAAGAACACTGAAGCTTTCTTT. This gives the protein CASSGTGKNTEAFF.

This chain uses TRBV5-1 with TRBJ2-6; D is undetermined. The germline CDR1 and CDR2 sequences are SGHRS and YFSETQ. V lost 0 bases and J 0 bases, leaving 4 bases between the germline ends. CDR3 length: 15 amino acids. In DNA, the CDR3 is TGCGCCAGCAGCTTGGGGGCCTCTGGGGCCAACGTCCTGACTTTC. Amino acid sequence: CASSLGASGANVLTF.